Listed below are T cell receptor beta chains from one sample, sequenced in a study of tumor-infiltrating lymphocytes in oesophageal squamous cell carcinoma. TCRdb processed the PCR reads anew with MiXCR; each CDR3 protein has one entry. In the table there are 15,000 to 20,000 distinct CDR3 sequences, about 40% of which are singletons. Sample: normal esophageal tissue next to the tumor. The receptors were gathered from a female donor with esophageal squamous cell carcinoma. The CDR3 runs from the conserved cysteine through the conserved F or W. D genes are given only for firm matches. A row's size may be missing; if present it is once, few, many or a size class.

v_gene	j_gene	abundance	len	d_gene	CDR3nt	CDR3aa
TRBV5-1	TRBJ1-5	many	16	.	TGCGCCAGCAGCTTGGCCCCAGACCATAGCAATCAGCCCCAGCATTTT	CASSLAPDHSNQPQHF
TRBV5-1	TRBJ2-7	few	14	.	TGCGCCAGCAGCTTGTCAGGGTTGAAGGGCGAGCAGTACTTC	CASSLSGLKGEQYF
TRBV20-1	TRBJ2-5	.	16	TRBD2	TGCAGTGCTGCCAGGACTAGCGGGGGGTGGGAGGAGACCCAGTACTTC	CSAARTSGGWEETQYF
TRBV19	TRBJ1-2	many	13	.	TGTGCCAGTAGCTCTGTGGCAGACGGCGGCTACACCTTC	CASSSVADGGYTF
TRBV10-2	TRBJ2-3	.	12	.	TGCGCCAGCAGTGAGGGGCGGGGCGCGCAGTATTTT	CASSEGRGAQYF
TRBV7-6	TRBJ1-1	.	13	TRBD1	TGTGCCAGCAGTCAGACAGGGACCACTGAAGCTTTCTTT	CASSQTGTTEAFF
TRBV28	TRBJ2-7	many	14	TRBD2	TGTGCCAGCAGTCCGAGCGGGAGCTCCTACGAGCAGTACTTC	CASSPSGSSYEQYF
TRBV2	TRBJ2-5	.	13	TRBD2	TGTGCCAGCACTGGCGGGGGGGCCGAGACCCAGTACTTC	CASTGGGAETQYF
TRBV6-2/TRBV6-3	TRBJ2-7	.	16	TRBD2	TGTGCCAGCAGTTACCATCCTAGCGGGAATGTCTACGAGCAGTACTTC	CASSYHPSGNVYEQYF
TRBV7-2	TRBJ2-7	once	13	.	TGTGCCAACTCCCCCACCTATTGCTACGAGCAGTACTTC	CANSPTYCYEQYF
TRBV6-1	TRBJ1-6	medium-sized	15	.	TGTGCCATCCGACTCTGGGTTAGGGGCGAGTCACCCCTCCACTTT	CAIRLWVRGESPLHF
TRBV28	TRBJ2-5	.	18	TRBD2	TGTGCCAGCAGTTTCCCCGGGACTAGCGGATACTCCTACAATGAGCAGTACTTC	CASSFPGTSGYSYNEQYF
TRBV7-2	TRBJ1-1	.	13	.	TGTGCCAGCAGCTTCCCGCCCCGACCTGAAGCTTTCTTT	CASSFPPRPEAFF
TRBV7-2	TRBJ2-7	.	15	TRBD1	TGTGCCAGCAGCTTAGGGACAGGCGCGACCTACGAGCAGTACTTC	CASSLGTGATYEQYF
TRBV7-8	TRBJ2-3	medium-sized	18	.	TGTGCCAGCAGCTTAAGGTCCCCGGGGCAGGGGATAATAGATACGCAGTATTTT	CASSLRSPGQGIIDTQYF
TRBV6-2/TRBV6-3	TRBJ2-1	.	14	.	TGTGCCAGCAGTTACTCGCTCGAACGGAATGAGCAGTTCTTC	CASSYSLERNEQFF
TRBV11-2	TRBJ2-1	.	14	.	TGTGCCAGCAGACCTCCCGGGACTGGGAATGAGCAGTTCTTC	CASRPPGTGNEQFF
TRBV12-3/TRBV12-4	TRBJ1-1	.	14	.	TGTGCCAGCAGTTCGACGAGATTGAGCACTGAAGCTTTCTTT	CASSSTRLSTEAFF
TRBV6-2/TRBV6-3	TRBJ2-5	.	15	TRBD1	TGTGCCAGCAGTGGTAGACAGGGGGCGGACGGGGAGCTGTATTTT	CASSGRQGADGELYF
TRBV7-6	TRBJ2-1	.	17	TRBD2	TGTGCCAGCAGCTTGGGATTCTGGCGGGGGGGCTCAAATGAGCAGTTCTTC	CASSLGFWRGGSNEQFF
TRBV7-3	TRBJ2-1	many	12	TRBD2	TGTGCCAGCAGCTGGGGGGGGGGGGAGCAGTTCTTC	CASSWGGGEQFF
TRBV24-1	TRBJ2-1	once	17	TRBD1	TGTGCCACCAGTGACACAAAAGGACAGGGTACCTACAATGAGCAGTTCTTC	CATSDTKGQGTYNEQFF
TRBV7-2	TRBJ1-4	.	17	.	TGTGCCAGCAGCTTATCGGGACCGACGGCGACTAGGGGGAAACTGTTTTTT	CASSLSGPTATRGKLFF
TRBV7-2	TRBJ2-1	.	15	TRBD2	TGTGCCAGCAGCCAGACTAGCGGGCCCATGGATGAGCAGTTCTTC	CASSQTSGPMDEQFF
TRBV7-3	TRBJ2-5	.	17	TRBD2	TGTGCCAGCAGCAAATGGACTAGCGGGACTACCTACAATGAGCAGTACTTC	CASSKWTSGTTYNEQYF
TRBV12-3/TRBV12-4	TRBJ2-6	once	16	.	.	CASRPHDRLVRAVLRF
TRBV7-9	TRBJ1-3	.	14	.	TGTGCCAGCACCCGAGACAGGTCTGGAAACACCATATATTTT	CASTRDRSGNTIYF
TRBV3-1	TRBJ1-6	few	16	.	TGTGCCAGCAGCCAAGGCATCGGGGGCGGTGGCTCACCCCTCCACTTT	CASSQGIGGGGSPLHF
TRBV7-6	TRBJ2-1	few	12	.	TGTGCCAGCAGCTTACCGTACAATGAGCAGTTCTTC	CASSLPYNEQFF
TRBV2	TRBJ1-5	many	13	.	TGTGCCAGCAGTGAATTTAGCAATCAGCCCCAGCATTTT	CASSEFSNQPQHF
TRBV11-3	TRBJ1-1	many	12	.	TGTGCCAGCAGCTTAGTGGACTTGGAAGCTTTCTTT	CASSLVDLEAFF
TRBV10-3	TRBJ1-1	many	12	.	TGTGCCACCAGCGGGGGGAACACTGAAGCTTTCTTT	CATSGGNTEAFF
TRBV28	TRBJ2-1	.	17	TRBD2	TGTGCCAGCAGTTTATCCCTGACTAGCGGGGATTACAATGAGCAGTTCTTC	CASSLSLTSGDYNEQFF
TRBV6-6	TRBJ1-1	.	14	.	TGTGCCAGTCGCTCGCGGGGTGGGTACACTGAAGCTTTCTTT	CASRSRGGYTEAFF
TRBV12-3/TRBV12-4	TRBJ2-7	.	13	.	TGTGCCAGCAGCCGTACAGGAAACTACGAGCAGTACTTC	CASSRTGNYEQYF
TRBV11-2	TRBJ2-7	many	14	TRBD1	TGTGCCAGCACTCGGGGCAGGGGGTTGGGGGAGCAGTACTTC	CASTRGRGLGEQYF
TRBV7-9	TRBJ2-1	many	12	.	TGTGCCAGCAGCTACAGGTACAATGAGCAGTTCTTC	CASSYRYNEQFF
TRBV7-2	TRBJ2-5	few	16	.	TGTGCCAGCAGCCCCACCCTTTTCCGGGGACGAGAGACCCAGTACTTC	CASSPTLFRGRETQYF
TRBV6-6	TRBJ2-6	.	15	.	.	CASSLSGKLRAVLRF
TRBV10-3	TRBJ2-1	.	15	.	TGTGCCATCAGTGTGATAGCGGAGCCCCAGGGGGAGCAGTTCTTC	CAISVIAEPQGEQFF
TRBV28	TRBJ2-3	.	12	.	TGTGCCAGCAGTTTTCCGGGAGATACGCAGTATTTT	CASSFPGDTQYF
TRBV2	TRBJ2-1	many	20	.	TGTGCCAGCAGTGAAGCGGCGGCGGCGGGGCTCTTGAGCTCCTACAATGAGCAGTTCTTC	CASSEAAAAGLLSSYNEQFF
TRBV6-8	TRBJ2-4	.	14	.	TGTGCCAGCAACGTAGGACTGAATAATTCACCCCTCCACTTC	CASNVGLNNSPLHF
TRBV27	TRBJ2-7	.	16	TRBD1	TGTGCCAGCAGTTGGAAGCTATCGGGACAGTTTTACGAGCAGTACTTC	CASSWKLSGQFYEQYF
TRBV24-1	TRBJ2-3	.	15	TRBD1	TGTGCCACCCGGACAGGGGAGCGCGACACAGATACGCAGTATTTT	CATRTGERDTDTQYF
TRBV7-8	TRBJ1-1	medium-sized	16	.	TGTGCCTCACAAACGACAGGCCAAATCATGAACACTGAAGCTTTCTTT	CASQTTGQIMNTEAFF
TRBV30	TRBJ1-4	.	14	.	TGTGCCTGGAGTTACGTCCAGGGAACTGAAAAACTGTTTTTT	CAWSYVQGTEKLFF
TRBV7-3	TRBJ2-7	.	15	.	TGTGCCAGCAGCTTAACGGCAGCACCCTCTTACGAGCAGTACTTC	CASSLTAAPSYEQYF
TRBV6-1	TRBJ2-4	many	12	.	TGTGCCAGCAGTCCGCGACAAACTATCCTGTACTTC	CASSPRQTILYF
TRBV28	TRBJ2-7	many	17	.	TGTGCCAGCAGTTCTAGGAGTATTCTGGGGTTGTTCTACGAGCAGTACTTC	CASSSRSILGLFYEQYF
TRBV12-3/TRBV12-4	TRBJ1-2	many	16	TRBD1	TGTGCCAGCACCCCTCAGGGGGTTAGAGGGTCTTATGGCTACACCTTC	CASTPQGVRGSYGYTF